The source of this T cell receptor beta chain is a study of blood T cell repertoires in COVID-19. The CDR3 runs to 15 residues. Germline-derived CDR1 and CDR2 are SGHKS and YYEKEE (reference sequence). V gave up 0 bases and J gave up 11 bases, with 20 bases separating them. Generated by immunoSEQ multiplex PCR, the TCRdb table keeps only in-frame clones and is missing some. The table lists about 61,000 clones, about nine tenths of them singletons. The clonotype comes from a human donor in a cohort sampled during active COVID-19. The sample taken for sequencing was peripheral blood. The chain couples TRBV5-5 to TRBJ1-1; D remains unclear. CDR3: CASSLGLRGEEDAFF. In DNA, the CDR3 is TGTGCCAGCAGCTTGGGTTTACGGGGAGAAGAGGACGCTTTCTTT. The full variable domain, rest sourced from reference TRBV5-5 and TRBJ1-1, is DAGVTQSPTHLIKTRGQQVTLRCSPISGHKSVSWYQQVLGQGPQFIFQYYEKEERGRGNFPDRFSARQFPNYSSELNVNALLLGDSALYLCASSLGLRGEEDAFFGQGTRLTVV.